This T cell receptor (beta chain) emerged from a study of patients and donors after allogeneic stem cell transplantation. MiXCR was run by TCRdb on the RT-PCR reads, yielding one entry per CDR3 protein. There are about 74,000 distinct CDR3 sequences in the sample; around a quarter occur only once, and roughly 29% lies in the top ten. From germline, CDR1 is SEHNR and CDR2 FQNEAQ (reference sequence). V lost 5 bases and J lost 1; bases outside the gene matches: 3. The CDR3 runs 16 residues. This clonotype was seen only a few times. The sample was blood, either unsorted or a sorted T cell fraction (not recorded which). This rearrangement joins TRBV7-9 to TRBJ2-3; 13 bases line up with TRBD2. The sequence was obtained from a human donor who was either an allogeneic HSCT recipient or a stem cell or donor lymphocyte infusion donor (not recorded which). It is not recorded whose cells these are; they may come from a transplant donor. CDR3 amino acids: CASSTGTSGGTDTQYF. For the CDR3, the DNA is TGTGCCAGCAGCACCGGGACTAGCGGGGGCACAGATACGCAGTATTTT.